This entry concerns a single TCR beta chain. This record belongs to a study of OX40 agonist ivuxolimab in advanced cancers. Study-wide context: Prior anti-PD-1, anti-PD-L1 or anti-CTLA-4 therapy was allowed; around 40% had some.

The CDR3 length is 15 residues. CDR1 SGHDT and CDR2 YYEEEE come from the germline V gene. Trimming took off 0 bases at V and 0 bases at J, with 7 bases between the two ends. Sequenced by immunoSEQ multiplex PCR; TCRdb stores in-frame clones only, minus some. The sample carries about 64,000 clones, roughly 87% recorded once. Sequences were derived from CD4+ or CD8+ T cells sorted from blood, sampled in a trial of the OX40 agonist ivuxolimab. This chain joins TRBV5-6 and TRBJ1-3; D gene uncertain. The sequence came from an adult with an advanced solid tumor such as melanoma, head and neck, liver or kidney cancer. The CDR3 nucleotides read TGTGCCAGCAGCTTGGGCGTAATCTCTGGAAACACCATATATTTT. The encoded protein is CASSLGVISGNTIYF.